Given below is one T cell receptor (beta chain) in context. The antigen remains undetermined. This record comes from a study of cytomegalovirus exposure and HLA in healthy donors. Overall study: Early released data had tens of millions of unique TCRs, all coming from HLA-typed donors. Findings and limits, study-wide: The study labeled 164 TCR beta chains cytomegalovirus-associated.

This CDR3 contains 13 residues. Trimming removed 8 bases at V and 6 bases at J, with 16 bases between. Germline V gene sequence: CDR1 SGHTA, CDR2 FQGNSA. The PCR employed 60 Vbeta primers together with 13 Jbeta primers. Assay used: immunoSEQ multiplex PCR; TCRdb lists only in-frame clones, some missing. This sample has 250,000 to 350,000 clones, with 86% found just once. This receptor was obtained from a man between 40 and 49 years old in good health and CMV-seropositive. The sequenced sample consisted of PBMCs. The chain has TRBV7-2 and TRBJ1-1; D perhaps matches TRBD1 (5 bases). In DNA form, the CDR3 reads TGTGCCAGCCGTCCCAGCGGGGGACCTGAAGCTTTCTTT. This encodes CASRPSGGPEAFF.